This T cell receptor (beta chain) was profiled in a study of T cells in localized non-small cell lung cancer. General observations from the study: Only one tumor region went through sequencing, so heterogeneity may still be there. Prolonged overall survival went with higher T cell density in the blood. For the top 100 tumor clones, a median roughly 56 also appeared in adjacent lung. Clonality peaked in uninvolved adjacent lung rather than tumor.

This clone has a handful of counts. Antigen: not known. Germline CDR1 and CDR2: DFQATT and SNEGSKA (reference sequence). This CDR3 is built from 10 residues. V was trimmed by 6 bases and J by 5 bases, leaving 6 bases between them. Only in-frame clones appear in the TCRdb table, and some are missing; sequencing was by immunoSEQ multiplex PCR. Of fewer than 20,000 clones in the sample, over 75% were seen once. This specimen consisted of peripheral blood, obtained before any cancer treatment. The sequence derives from a female donor over 55 with stage III squamous cell lung carcinoma. J is TRBJ2-3 and V is TRBV20-1, with D uncertain. For the CDR3, the DNA is TGCAGTGCCGACCGAGATACGCAGTATTTT. Protein: CSADRDTQYF.